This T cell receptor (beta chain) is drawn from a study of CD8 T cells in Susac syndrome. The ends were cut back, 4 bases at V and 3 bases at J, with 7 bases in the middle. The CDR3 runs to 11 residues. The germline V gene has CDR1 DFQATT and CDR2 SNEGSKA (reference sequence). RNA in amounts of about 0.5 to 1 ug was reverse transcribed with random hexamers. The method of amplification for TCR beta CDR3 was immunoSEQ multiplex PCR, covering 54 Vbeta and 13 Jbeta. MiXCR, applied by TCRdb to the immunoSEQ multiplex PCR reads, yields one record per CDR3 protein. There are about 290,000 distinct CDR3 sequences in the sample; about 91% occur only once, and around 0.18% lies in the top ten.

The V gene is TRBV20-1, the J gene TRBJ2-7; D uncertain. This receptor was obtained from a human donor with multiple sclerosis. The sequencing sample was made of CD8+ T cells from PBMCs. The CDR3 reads CSAMFDYEQYF. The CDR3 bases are TGCAGTGCTATGTTCGACTACGAGCAGTACTTC.